This is a list of T cell receptor beta chains from one sample in a study of blood T cells in healthy people across ages. TCRdb processed the 5' RACE reads anew with MiXCR; each CDR3 protein has one entry. The table records more than 1,400,000 distinct CDR3 sequences, roughly 40% of them present only once. Specimen: blood. Every receptor here comes from a woman younger than 35 in good health. The CDR3 runs from the conserved cysteine through the conserved F or W. Fields, in order: D gene, V gene, clone size, J gene, CDR3 protein, CDR3 DNA. The D gene is left open where the match is weak. Clone size is stated in some rows and not others, as once, few, many or a class when expanded.

>TRBD1|TRBV6-5|-|TRBJ2-3
CASSSLAPRGQGEGTQYF
TGTGCCAGCAGTTCATTAGCCCCCAGAGGGCAGGGGGAAGGTACGCAGTATTTT
>TRBD2|TRBV7-3|-|TRBJ2-5
CASSVTSGFQETQYF
TGTGCCAGCAGTGTGACTAGCGGGTTCCAAGAGACCCAGTACTTC
>-|TRBV9|-|TRBJ2-1
CASSVVPGLTYNEQFF
TGTGCCAGCAGCGTAGTTCCGGGACTCACCTACAATGAGCAGTTCTTC
>-|TRBV11-1|-|TRBJ1-6
CASSRDIASSYNSPLHF
TGTGCCAGCAGCAGAGACATTGCGAGCTCCTATAATTCACCCCTCCACTTT
>-|TRBV30|-|TRBJ2-3
CAWSAGLTSTDTQYF
TGTGCCTGGAGTGCGGGACTCACCAGCACAGATACGCAGTATTTT
>-|TRBV4-1|-|TRBJ2-2
CASREFGFGESLNTGELFF
TGCGCCAGCAGGGAGTTTGGGTTTGGGGAGAGCCTAAACACCGGGGAGCTGTTTTTT
>-|TRBV12-3/TRBV12-4|-|TRBJ2-5
CASSWLTAYQETQYF
TGTGCCAGCAGTTGGCTTACGGCGTACCAAGAGACCCAGTACTTC
>TRBD2|TRBV20-1|few|TRBJ2-7
CSARDLGGLAGVEQYF
TGCAGTGCTAGAGATCTCGGGGGACTAGCGGGGGTCGAGCAGTACTTC
>TRBD1|TRBV20-1|-|TRBJ1-4
CSANRAGGEKLFF
TGCAGTGCTAATAGGGCAGGGGGCGAAAAACTGTTTTTT
>-|TRBV6-1|-|TRBJ2-1
CASSEPQSSAYNEQFF
TGTGCCAGCAGTGAACCCCAGTCGTCCGCCTACAATGAGCAGTTCTTC
>-|TRBV21-1|few|TRBJ2-7
CASSKGRPTGRDHSYEQYF
TGTGCCAGCAGCAAAGGCCGGCCAACCGGCAGGGACCACTCCTACGAGCAGTACTTC
>-|TRBV4-1|few|TRBJ1-2
CASSRSSQGEYGYTF
TGCGCCAGCAGCCGCTCGAGCCAGGGCGAGTATGGCTACACCTTC
>TRBD2|TRBV5-1|many|TRBJ2-3
CASSLALAGGTDTQYF
TGTGCCAGCAGTTTGGCACTAGCGGGGGGCACAGATACGCAGTATTTT
>-|TRBV12-5|-|TRBJ2-1
CASGLVLGISSYNEQFF
TGTGCTAGTGGTTTGGTACTCGGCATCAGCTCCTACAATGAGCAGTTCTTC
>-|TRBV2|few|TRBJ1-2
CASSENHPNYGYTF
TGTGCCAGCAGTGAAAATCATCCTAACTATGGCTACACCTTC
>-|TRBV21-1|-|TRBJ2-7
CASSKEAAYSYEQYF
TGTGCCAGCAGCAAAGAGGCAGCTTACTCCTACGAGCAGTACTTC
>-|TRBV27|few|TRBJ2-7
CASSFSPAKSYEQYF
TGTGCCAGCAGTTTTTCTCCAGCGAAATCCTACGAGCAGTACTTC
>TRBD1|TRBV6-1|once|TRBJ1-6
CASNPQTGVRTPLHF
TGTGCCAGCAATCCGCAGACAGGGGTTCGGACACCCCTCCACTTT
>-|TRBV4-2|few|TRBJ2-3
CASSQASTGDTQYF
TGTGCCAGCAGCCAAGCATCGACTGGAGATACGCAGTATTTT
>TRBD2|TRBV27|-|TRBJ2-1
CASSTTGLAGGWGEQFF
TGTGCCAGCAGTACTACGGGACTAGCGGGAGGGTGGGGTGAGCAGTTCTTC
>-|TRBV29-1|-|TRBJ2-1
CSSQDYNEQFF
TGCAGCTCTCAAGATTACAATGAGCAGTTCTTC
>-|TRBV18|-|TRBJ1-2
CASSPGHLNYGYTF
TGTGCCAGCTCACCGGGACATCTTAACTATGGCTACACCTTC
>-|TRBV29-1|few|TRBJ2-5
CSVEVAEETQYF
TGCAGCGTTGAAGTGGCAGAAGAGACCCAGTACTTC
>TRBD2|TRBV20-1|-|TRBJ2-1
CSASPSGFYNEQFF
TGCAGTGCTTCCCCTAGCGGGTTCTACAATGAGCAGTTCTTC
>-|TRBV20-1|-|TRBJ2-7
CSARRPDYEQYF
TGCAGTGCTAGGCGGCCCGATTACGAGCAGTACTTC
>-|TRBV18|-|TRBJ1-5
CASSQTAGGNQPQHF
TGTGCCAGCTCGCAGACGGCGGGGGGCAATCAGCCCCAGCATTTT
>-|TRBV10-2|once|TRBJ2-1
CASSETSGLAEQFF
TGCGCCAGCAGTGAGACATCGGGACTGGCCGAGCAGTTCTTC
>TRBD2|TRBV3-1|few|TRBJ2-3
CASSQGPLSGGAQYF
TGTGCCAGCAGCCAGGGGCCCTTGAGCGGGGGGGCGCAGTATTTT
>TRBD1|TRBV20-1|few|TRBJ2-7
CSARAAGGPYEQYF
TGCAGTGCTAGAGCGGCAGGGGGTCCCTACGAGCAGTACTTC
>-|TRBV19|-|TRBJ2-6
CASMPAPTGANVLTF
TGTGCCAGTATGCCAGCCCCCACTGGGGCCAACGTCCTGACTTTC
>TRBD2|TRBV29-1|-|TRBJ2-7
CSVGGLVSEQYF
TGCAGCGTCGGGGGACTAGTGAGCGAGCAGTACTTC